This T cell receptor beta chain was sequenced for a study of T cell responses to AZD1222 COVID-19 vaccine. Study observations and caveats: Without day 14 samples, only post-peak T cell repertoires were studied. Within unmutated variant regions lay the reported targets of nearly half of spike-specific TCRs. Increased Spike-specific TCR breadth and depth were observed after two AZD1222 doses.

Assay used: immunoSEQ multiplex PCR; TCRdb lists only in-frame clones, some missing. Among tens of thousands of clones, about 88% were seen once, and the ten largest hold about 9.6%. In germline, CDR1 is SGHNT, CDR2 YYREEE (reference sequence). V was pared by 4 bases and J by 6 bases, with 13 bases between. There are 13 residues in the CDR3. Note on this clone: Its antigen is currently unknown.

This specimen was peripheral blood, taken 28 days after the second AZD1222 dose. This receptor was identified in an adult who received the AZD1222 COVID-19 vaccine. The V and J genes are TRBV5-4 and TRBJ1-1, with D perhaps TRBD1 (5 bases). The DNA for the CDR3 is TGTGCCAGCAGCCTATTGGGAGGGGCTGAAGCTTTCTTT. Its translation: CASSLLGGAEAFF.